This T cell receptor beta chain derives from a study of CD8 T cells in Susac syndrome. Random hexamers were used to reverse transcribe the RNA input (roughly 0.5 to 1 ug). Each CDR3 protein gets one entry after TCRdb re-called the immunoSEQ multiplex PCR reads with MiXCR. The table has around 170,000 distinct CDR3 sequences, 85% to 95% seen once. This clonotype was counted only a few times. The V and J ends lost 7 bases and 4 bases, in that order; junction bases with no gene match: 4. CDR1 is SNHLY, CDR2 FYNNEI, per germline. This CDR3 spans 12 amino acids. The clonotype was recovered from a human donor with multiple sclerosis. The sequenced material came from CD8+ T cells from PBMCs. The chain is built from TRBV2 and TRBJ2-7; 7 bases line up with TRBD1. CDR3 DNA: TGTGCCAGCACCGGGACAGATTACGAGCAGTACTTC. Translating it yields CASTGTDYEQYF.